Below are 2 T cell receptor beta chains sequenced from a single sample in a study of early T cells in non-severe SARS-CoV-2 infection. One entry per CDR3 protein, called by TCRdb with MiXCR from the 5' RACE reads. Among 80,000 to 95,000 distinct CDR3 sequences, around 14% were seen once, and the ten largest hold 9.5% to 13%. The material sequenced was whole blood. The receptors were sampled from an adult who was a healthcare worker with PCR-confirmed SARS-CoV-2 infection or an uninfected control (not recorded which).

V and J are TRBV12-3 or TRBV12-4 and TRBJ1-5; 9 bases align to TRBD1. J was trimmed by 4 bases and V by 4 bases; bases with no gene match: 2. The CDR3 runs 14 residues. The CDR3, as DNA: TGTGCCAGCAGTTCCGGGACAGGGAATCAGCCCCAGCATTTT. This sequence encodes CASSSGTGNQPQHF.

This clonotype was detected ten times or more. The chain has TRBV6-5 and TRBJ1-6, with D perhaps matching TRBD1 (5 bases). With 6 bases removed from V and 1 base from J, the gap between germline ends came to 13 bases. The CDR3 runs to 16 residues. The germline gives CDR1 MNHEY, CDR2 SVGAGI. CDR3 residues: CASRTRRGSYNSPLHF. CDR3 DNA: TGTGCCAGCAGAACCAGAAGGGGTTCCTATAATTCACCCCTCCACTTT.